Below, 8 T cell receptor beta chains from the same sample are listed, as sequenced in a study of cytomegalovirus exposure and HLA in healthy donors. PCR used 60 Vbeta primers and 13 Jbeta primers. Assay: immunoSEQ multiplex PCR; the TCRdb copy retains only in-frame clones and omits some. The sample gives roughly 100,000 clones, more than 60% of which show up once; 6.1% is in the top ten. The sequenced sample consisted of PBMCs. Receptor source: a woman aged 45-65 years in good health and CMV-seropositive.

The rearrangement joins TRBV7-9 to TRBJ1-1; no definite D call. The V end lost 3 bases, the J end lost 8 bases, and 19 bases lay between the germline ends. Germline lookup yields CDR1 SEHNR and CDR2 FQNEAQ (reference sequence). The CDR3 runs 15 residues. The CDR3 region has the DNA TGTGCCAGCAGCTTCGATCTGAGTCCCTCGCTCGAAGCTTTCTTT. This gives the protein CASSFDLSPSLEAFF.

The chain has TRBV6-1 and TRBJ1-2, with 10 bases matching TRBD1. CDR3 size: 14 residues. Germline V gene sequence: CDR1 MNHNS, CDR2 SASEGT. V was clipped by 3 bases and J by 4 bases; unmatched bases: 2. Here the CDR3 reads CASSEGQGFYGYTF. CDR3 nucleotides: TGTGCCAGCAGTGAGGGACAGGGGTTCTATGGCTACACCTTC.

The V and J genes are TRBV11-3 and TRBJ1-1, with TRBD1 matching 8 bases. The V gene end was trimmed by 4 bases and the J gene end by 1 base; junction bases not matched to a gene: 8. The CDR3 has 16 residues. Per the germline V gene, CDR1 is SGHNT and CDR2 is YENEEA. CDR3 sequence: CASSSGTGGSNTEAFF. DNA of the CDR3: TGTGCCAGCAGCTCCGGGACAGGCGGTTCGAACACTGAAGCTTTCTTT.

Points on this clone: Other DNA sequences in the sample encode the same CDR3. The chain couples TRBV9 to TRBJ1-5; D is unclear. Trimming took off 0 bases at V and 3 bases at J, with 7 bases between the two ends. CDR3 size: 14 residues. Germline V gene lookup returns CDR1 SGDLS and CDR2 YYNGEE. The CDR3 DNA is TGTGCCAGCAGCGTAGATAGCTTCAATCAGCCCCAGCATTTT. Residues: CASSVDSFNQPQHF.

Here the CDR3 reads CASSWEPGGRDTQYF. For the CDR3, the DNA is TGTGCCAGTAGTTGGGAGCCAGGGGGTCGGGATACGCAGTATTTT. The V and J genes are TRBV19 and TRBJ2-3, with 7 bases aligning to TRBD1. The CDR3 length is 15 residues. Germline values: CDR1 LNHDA, CDR2 SQIVND (reference sequence). Trimming cost V 5 bases and J 6 bases; bases outside gene matches: 11.

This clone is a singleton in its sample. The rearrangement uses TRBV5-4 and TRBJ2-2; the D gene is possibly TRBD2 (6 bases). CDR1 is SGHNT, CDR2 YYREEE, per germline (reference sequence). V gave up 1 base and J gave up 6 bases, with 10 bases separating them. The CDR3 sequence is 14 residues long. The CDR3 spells CASSLSGGSGELFF. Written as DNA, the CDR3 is TGTGCCAGCAGCTTGTCAGGAGGGTCCGGGGAGCTGTTTTTT.

DNA of the CDR3: TGTGCCATCGGCGACACCTACTCTGGAAACACCATATATTTT. This codes for CAIGDTYSGNTIYF. This sequence joins TRBV10-3 and TRBJ1-3; D is ambiguous. Germline V CDR1 and CDR2: ENHRY, SYGVKD. This CDR3 contains 14 residues. The V end was cut by 8 bases, the J end by 0 bases, with 11 bases between.

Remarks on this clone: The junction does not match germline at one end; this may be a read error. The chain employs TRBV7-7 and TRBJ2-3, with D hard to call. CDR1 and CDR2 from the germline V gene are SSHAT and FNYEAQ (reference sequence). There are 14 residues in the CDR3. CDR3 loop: CASSLMESTDTQYF. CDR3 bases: TGTGCTAGCAGCTTAATGGAGAGCACAGATACGCAGTATTTT.